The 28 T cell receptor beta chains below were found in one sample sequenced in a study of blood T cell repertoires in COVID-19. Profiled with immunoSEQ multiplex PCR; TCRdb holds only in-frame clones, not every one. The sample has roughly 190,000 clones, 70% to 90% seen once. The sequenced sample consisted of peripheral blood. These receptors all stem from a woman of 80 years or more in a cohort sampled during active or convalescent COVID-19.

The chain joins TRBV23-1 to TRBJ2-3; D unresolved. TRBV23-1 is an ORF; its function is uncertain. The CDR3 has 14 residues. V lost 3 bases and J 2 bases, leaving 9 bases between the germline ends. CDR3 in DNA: TGCGCCAGCAGTCAGAGGCTGATCACAGATACGCAGTATTTT. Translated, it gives CASSQRLITDTQYF.

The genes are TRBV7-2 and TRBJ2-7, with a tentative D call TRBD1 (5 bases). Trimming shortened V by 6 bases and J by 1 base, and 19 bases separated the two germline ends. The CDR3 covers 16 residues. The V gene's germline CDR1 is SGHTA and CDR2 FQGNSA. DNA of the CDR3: TGTGCCAGCAGAAATCCTGGGGCAGGGTATTCCTACGAGCAGTACTTC. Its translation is CASRNPGAGYSYEQYF.

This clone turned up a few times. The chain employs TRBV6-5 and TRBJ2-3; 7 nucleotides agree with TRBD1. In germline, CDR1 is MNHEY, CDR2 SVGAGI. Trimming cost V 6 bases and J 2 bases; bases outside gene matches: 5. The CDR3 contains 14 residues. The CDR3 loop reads CASSLQGPTDTQYF. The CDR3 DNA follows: TGTGCCAGCAGCCTACAGGGGCCCACAGATACGCAGTATTTT.

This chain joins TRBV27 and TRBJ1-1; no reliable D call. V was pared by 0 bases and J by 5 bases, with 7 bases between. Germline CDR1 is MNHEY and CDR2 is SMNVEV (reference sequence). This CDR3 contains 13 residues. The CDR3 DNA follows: TGTGCCAGCAGTTTATCGGCAGAAACTGAAGCTTTCTTT. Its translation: CASSLSAETEAFF.

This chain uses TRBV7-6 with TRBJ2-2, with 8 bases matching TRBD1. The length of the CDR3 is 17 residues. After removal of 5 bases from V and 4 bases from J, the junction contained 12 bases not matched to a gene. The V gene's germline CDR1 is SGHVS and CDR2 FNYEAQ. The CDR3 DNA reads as TGTGCCAGCAGCCGTGAAATTCAGGGGGCGCGCACCGGGGAGCTGTTTTTT. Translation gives CASSREIQGARTGELFF.

The CDR3 protein is CASSPDSGLMWIGIQYF. CDR3 bases: TGCGCCAGCAGCCCGGACAGCGGACTCATGTGGATCGGCATTCAGTACTTC. V is TRBV5-1 and J is TRBJ2-4; perhaps TRBD1 as D (6 bases). Germline assignment: CDR1 SGHRS and CDR2 YFSETQ. This CDR3 region has 17 residues. Trimming stripped 4 bases from V and 9 bases from J, with 26 bases between.

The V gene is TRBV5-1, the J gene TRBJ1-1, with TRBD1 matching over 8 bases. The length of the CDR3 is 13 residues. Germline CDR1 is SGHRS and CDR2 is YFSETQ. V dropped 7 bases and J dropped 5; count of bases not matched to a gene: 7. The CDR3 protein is CASVGQGGTEAFF. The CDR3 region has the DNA TGCGCCAGCGTCGGACAGGGAGGAACTGAAGCTTTCTTT.

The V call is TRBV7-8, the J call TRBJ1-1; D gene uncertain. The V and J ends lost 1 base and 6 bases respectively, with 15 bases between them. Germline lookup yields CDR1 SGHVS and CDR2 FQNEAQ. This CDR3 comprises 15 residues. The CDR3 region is CASSLDRGVSPEAFF. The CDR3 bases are TGTGCCAGCAGCTTAGATCGCGGGGTGTCCCCTGAAGCTTTCTTT.

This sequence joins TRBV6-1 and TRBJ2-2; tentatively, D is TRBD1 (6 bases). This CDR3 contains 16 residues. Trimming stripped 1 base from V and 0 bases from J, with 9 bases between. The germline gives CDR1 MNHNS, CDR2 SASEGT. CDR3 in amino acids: CASSEVRTANTGELFF. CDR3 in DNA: TGTGCCAGCAGTGAAGTTAGGACAGCGAACACCGGGGAGCTGTTTTTT.

This CDR3 reads CASSQDAGELGNEQFF. The CDR3, as DNA: TGTGCCAGCAGCCAAGATGCGGGAGAACTCGGGAATGAGCAGTTCTTC. This chain connects TRBV4-2 to TRBJ2-1, with 7 bases lining up with TRBD2. Germline loops: CDR1 LGHNA, CDR2 YNFKEQ. The CDR3 is 16 amino acids. V trimming: 0 bases; J trimming: 7 bases; junction bases outside the gene matches: 9.

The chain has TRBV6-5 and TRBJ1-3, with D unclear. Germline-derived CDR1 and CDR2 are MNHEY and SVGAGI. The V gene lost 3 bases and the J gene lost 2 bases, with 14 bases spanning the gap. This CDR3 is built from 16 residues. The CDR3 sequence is CASSYSSRGTGNTIYF. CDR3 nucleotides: TGTGCCAGCAGTTATAGTAGTCGAGGGACTGGAAACACCATATATTTT.

The DNA for the CDR3 is TGTGCCAGCAGCTTGTCAGGGGCTTGGGGCTACACCTTC. Amino acid sequence: CASSLSGAWGYTF. The chain has TRBV7-2 and TRBJ1-2, with TRBD1 as a possible D gene (6 bases). The length of the CDR3 is 13 residues. Germline V gives CDR1 SGHTA, CDR2 FQGNSA. V lost 3 bases, J lost 8 bases, and 13 bases lay in between.

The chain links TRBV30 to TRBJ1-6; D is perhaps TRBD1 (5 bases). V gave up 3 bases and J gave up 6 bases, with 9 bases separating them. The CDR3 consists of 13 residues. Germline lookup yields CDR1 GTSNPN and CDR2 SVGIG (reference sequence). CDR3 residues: CAWSGQINSPLHF. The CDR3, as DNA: TGTGCCTGGAGCGGACAAATTAATTCACCCCTCCACTTT.

The DNA for the CDR3 is TGTGCCAGCAGCTCTGGGGAGAGCTACGAGCAGTACGTC. It translates to CASSSGESYEQYV. The rearrangement joins TRBV7-9 to TRBJ2-7; the D gene is possibly TRBD2 (5 bases). The germline gives CDR1 SEHNR, CDR2 FQNEAQ (reference sequence). The ends were cut back, 4 bases at V and 3 bases at J, with 10 bases in the middle. The CDR3 extends over 13 amino acids.

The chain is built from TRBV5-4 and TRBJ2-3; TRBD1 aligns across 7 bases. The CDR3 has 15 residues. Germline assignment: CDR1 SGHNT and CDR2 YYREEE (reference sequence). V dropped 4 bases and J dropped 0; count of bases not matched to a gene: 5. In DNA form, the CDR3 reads TGTGCCAGCAGCGTACCGACAGGGAGCACAGATACGCAGTATTTT. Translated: CASSVPTGSTDTQYF.

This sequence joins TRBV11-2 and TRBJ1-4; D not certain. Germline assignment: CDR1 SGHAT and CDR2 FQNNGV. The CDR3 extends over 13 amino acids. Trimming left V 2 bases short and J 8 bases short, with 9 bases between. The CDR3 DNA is TGTGCCAGCAGCTTATTTGGCAAAGAAAAACTGTTTTTT. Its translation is CASSLFGKEKLFF.

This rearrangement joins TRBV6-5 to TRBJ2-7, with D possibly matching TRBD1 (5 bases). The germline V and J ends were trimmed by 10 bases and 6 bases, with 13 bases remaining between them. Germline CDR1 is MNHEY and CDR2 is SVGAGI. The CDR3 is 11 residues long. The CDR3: CAIDLGVEQYF. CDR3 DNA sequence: TGTGCCATCGATTTAGGGGTCGAGCAGTACTTC.

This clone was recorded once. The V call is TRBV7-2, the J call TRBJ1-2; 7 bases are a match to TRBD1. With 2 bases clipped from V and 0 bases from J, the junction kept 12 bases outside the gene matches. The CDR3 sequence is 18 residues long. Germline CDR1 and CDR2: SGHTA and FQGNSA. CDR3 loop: CASSLQGESPTANYGYTF. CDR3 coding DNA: TGTGCCAGCAGCTTACAGGGGGAGAGTCCCACAGCTAACTATGGCTACACCTTC.

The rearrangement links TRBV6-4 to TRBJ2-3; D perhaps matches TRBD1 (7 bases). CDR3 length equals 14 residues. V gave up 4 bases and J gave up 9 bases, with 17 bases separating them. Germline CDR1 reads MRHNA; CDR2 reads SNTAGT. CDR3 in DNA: TGTGCCAGCAGTGTGGGGGGACAGATGGTCACGCAGTATTTT. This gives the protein CASSVGGQMVTQYF.

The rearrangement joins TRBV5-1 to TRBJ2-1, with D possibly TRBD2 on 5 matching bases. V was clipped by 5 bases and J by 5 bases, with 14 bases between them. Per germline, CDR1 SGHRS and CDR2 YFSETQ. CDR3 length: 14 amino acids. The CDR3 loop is CASRDPAGNNEQFF. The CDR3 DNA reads TGCGCCAGCAGGGACCCTGCGGGTAACAATGAGCAGTTCTTC.

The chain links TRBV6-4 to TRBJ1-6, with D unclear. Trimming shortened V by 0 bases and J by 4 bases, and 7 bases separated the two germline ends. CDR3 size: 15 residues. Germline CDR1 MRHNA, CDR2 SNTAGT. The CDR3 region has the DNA TGTGCCAGCAGTGACTCGATAGCGTATAATTCACCCCTCCACTTT. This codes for CASSDSIAYNSPLHF.

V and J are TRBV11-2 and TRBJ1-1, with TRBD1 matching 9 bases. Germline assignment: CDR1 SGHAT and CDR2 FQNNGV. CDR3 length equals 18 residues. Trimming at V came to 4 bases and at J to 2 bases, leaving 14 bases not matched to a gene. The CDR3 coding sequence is TGTGCCAGCAGCTCAGGGGCCGGGGACAGGGCGGTTAACACTGAAGCTTTCTTT. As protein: CASSSGAGDRAVNTEAFF.

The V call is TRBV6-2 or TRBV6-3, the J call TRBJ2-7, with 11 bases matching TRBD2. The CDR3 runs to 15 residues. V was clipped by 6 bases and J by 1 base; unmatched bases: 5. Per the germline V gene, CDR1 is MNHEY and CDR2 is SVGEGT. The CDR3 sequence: CASSSRLAGSYEQYV. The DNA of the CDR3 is TGTGCCAGCAGCTCACGACTAGCGGGGTCCTACGAGCAGTACGTC.

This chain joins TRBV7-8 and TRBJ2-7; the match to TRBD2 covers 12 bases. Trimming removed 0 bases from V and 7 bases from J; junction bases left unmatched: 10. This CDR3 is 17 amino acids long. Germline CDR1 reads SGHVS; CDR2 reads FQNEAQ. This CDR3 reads CASSLARGLAGGEEQYV. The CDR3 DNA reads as TGTGCCAGCAGCTTAGCCAGGGGGCTAGCGGGAGGGGAAGAGCAGTACGTC.

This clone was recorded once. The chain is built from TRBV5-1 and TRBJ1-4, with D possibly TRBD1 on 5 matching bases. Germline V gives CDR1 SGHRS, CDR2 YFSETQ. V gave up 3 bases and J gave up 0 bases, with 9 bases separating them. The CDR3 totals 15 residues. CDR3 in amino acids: CASSSSTATNEKLFF. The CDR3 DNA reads TGCGCCAGCAGCTCCTCGACAGCAACTAATGAAAAACTGTTTTTT.

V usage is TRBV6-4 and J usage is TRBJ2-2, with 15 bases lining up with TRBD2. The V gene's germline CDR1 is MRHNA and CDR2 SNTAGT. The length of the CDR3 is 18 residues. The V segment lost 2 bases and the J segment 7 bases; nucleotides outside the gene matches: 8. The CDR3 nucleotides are TGTGCCAGCAGTGACGAGGGACTAGCGGGAGGAAGGGGCGGGGAGCTGTTTTTT. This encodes CASSDEGLAGGRGGELFF.

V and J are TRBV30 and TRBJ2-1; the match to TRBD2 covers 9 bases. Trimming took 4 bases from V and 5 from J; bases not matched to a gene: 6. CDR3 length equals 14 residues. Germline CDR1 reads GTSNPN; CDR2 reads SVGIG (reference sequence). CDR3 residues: CAWTRSSGDNEQFF. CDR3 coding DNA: TGTGCCTGGACCCGCTCTAGCGGGGACAATGAGCAGTTCTTC. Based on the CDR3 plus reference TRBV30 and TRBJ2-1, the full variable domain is SQTIHQWPATLVQPVGSPLSLECTVEGTSNPNLYWYRQAAGRGLQLLFYSVGIGQISSEVPQNLSASRPQDRQFILSSKKLLLSDSGFYLCAWTRSSGDNEQFFGPGTRLTVL.

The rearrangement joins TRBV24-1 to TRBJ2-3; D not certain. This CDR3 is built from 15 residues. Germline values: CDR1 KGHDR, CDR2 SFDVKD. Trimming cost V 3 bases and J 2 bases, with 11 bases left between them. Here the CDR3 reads CATSDGADTTDTQYF. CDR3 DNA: TGTGCCACCAGTGATGGTGCAGACACCACAGATACGCAGTATTTT.